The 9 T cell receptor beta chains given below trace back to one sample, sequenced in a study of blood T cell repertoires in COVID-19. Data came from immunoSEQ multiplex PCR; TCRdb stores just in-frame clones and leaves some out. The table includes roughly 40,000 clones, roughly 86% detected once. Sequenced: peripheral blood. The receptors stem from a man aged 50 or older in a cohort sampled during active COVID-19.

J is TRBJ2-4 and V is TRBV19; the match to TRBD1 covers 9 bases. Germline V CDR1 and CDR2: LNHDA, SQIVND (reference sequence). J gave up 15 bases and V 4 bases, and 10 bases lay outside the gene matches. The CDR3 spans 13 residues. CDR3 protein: CASSRRGDREGYF. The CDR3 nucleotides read TGTGCCAGTAGTAGAAGGGGGGACAGGGAAGGGTACTTC.

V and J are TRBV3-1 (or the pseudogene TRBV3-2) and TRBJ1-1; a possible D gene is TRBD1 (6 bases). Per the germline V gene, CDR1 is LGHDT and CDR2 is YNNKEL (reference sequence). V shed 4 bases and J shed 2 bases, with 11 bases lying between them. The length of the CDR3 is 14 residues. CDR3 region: CASSRDRSNTEAFF. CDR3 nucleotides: TGTGCCAGCAGCCGCGACAGGAGTAACACTGAAGCTTTCTTT.

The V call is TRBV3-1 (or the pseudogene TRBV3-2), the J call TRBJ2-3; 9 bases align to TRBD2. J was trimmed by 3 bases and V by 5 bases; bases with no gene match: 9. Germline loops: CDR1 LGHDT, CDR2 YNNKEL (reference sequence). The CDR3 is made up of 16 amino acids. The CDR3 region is CASSRAGTSKTDTQYF. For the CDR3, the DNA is TGTGCCAGCAGCAGAGCCGGGACTAGCAAAACAGATACGCAGTATTTT.

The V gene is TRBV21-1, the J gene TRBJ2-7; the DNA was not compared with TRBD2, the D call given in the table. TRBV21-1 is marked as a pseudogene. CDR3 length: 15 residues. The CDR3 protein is CASGTPGGDSYEQYV. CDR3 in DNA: TGTGCCAGCGGGACCCCGGGGGGGGATTCCTACGAGCAGTACGTC.

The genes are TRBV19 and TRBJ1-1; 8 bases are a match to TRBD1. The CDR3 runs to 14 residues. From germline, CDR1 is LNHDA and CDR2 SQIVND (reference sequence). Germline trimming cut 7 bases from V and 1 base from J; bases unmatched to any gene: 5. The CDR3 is CASMFGQGNTEAFF. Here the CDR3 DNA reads TGTGCCAGTATGTTTGGACAGGGGAACACTGAAGCTTTCTTT.

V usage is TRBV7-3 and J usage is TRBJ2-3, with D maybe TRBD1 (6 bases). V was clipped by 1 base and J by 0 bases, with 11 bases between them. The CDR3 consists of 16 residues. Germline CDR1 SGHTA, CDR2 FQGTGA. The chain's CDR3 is CASSLRGTRSTDTQYF. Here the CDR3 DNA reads TGTGCCAGCAGCTTAAGGGGGACACGAAGCACAGATACGCAGTATTTT.

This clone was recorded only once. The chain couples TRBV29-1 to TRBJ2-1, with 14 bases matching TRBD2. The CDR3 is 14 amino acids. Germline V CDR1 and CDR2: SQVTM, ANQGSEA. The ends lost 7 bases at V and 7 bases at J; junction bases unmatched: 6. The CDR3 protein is CSARRTSGGNEQFF. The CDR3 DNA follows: TGCAGCGCCAGAAGGACTAGCGGGGGGAATGAGCAGTTCTTC.

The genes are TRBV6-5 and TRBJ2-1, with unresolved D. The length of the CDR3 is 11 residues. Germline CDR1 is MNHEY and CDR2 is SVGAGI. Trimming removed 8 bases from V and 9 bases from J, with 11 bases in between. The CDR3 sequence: CASSYLREQFF. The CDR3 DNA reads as TGTGCCAGCTCCTACCTTCGTGAGCAGTTCTTC.

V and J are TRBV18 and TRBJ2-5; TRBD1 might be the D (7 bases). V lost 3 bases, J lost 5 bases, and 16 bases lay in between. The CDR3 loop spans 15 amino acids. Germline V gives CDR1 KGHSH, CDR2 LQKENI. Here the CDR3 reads CASSPRTGAGETQYF. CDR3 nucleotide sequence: TGTGCCAGCTCACCGAGAACAGGGGCGGGGGAGACCCAGTACTTC. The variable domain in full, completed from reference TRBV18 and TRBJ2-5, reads NAGVMQNPRHLVRRRGQEARLRCSPMKGHSHVYWYRQLPEEGLKFMVYLQKENIIDESGMPKERFSAEFPKEGPSILRIQQVVRGDSAAYFCASSPRTGAGETQYFGPGTRLLVL.